This TCR beta chain was identified during a study of cytomegalovirus exposure and HLA in healthy donors. The CDR3 totals 16 residues. The trim removed 2 bases at V and 6 bases at J, leaving 7 bases unmatched. Germline loops: CDR1 MNHNY, CDR2 SVGAGI (reference sequence). Study results and limitations: The number of N-insertions in an Asian-associated ancestry cluster was reportedly below the roughly 670-donor mean in a later analysis. A later analysis linked a missense DCLRE1C variant to TCR beta V- and J-gene trimming. Presence/absence analyses assumed roughly uniform sequencing depth across donors.

60 Vbeta and 13 Jbeta primers were used in PCR. The assay was immunoSEQ multiplex PCR, and TCRdb's table has in-frame clones only and misses some. The sample yields about 170,000 clones, 77% seen once. On this clone: Antigen: not known.

This receptor was obtained from a female donor in good health and CMV-seronegative. The source material was PBMCs. The chain carries TRBV6-6 and TRBJ2-3; 11 bases map to TRBD2. CDR3 bases: TGTGCCAGCAGTTACCCCCTAGCGGGAGGCGGGGATACGCAGTATTTT. Translated, it gives CASSYPLAGGGDTQYF.